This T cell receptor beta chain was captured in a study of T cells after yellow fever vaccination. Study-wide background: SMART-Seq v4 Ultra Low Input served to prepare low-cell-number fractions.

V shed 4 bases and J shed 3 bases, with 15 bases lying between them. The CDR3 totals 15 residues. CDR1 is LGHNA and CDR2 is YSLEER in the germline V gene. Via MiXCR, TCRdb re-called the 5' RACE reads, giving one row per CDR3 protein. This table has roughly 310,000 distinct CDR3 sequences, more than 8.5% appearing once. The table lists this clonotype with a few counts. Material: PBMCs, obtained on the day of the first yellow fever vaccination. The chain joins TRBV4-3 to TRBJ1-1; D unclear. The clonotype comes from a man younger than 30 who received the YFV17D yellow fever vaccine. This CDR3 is CASSPSRAADTEAFF. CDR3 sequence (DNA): TGCGCCAGCAGCCCTTCTCGGGCGGCAGACACTGAAGCTTTCTTT.